This TCR beta chain emerged from a study of shared clonotypes between healthy human individuals. Study overall: The people who gave samples were a couple of women and a few men aged 18 to 49. Three CD4 naive, three CD4 memory, two CD8 naive and one CD8 memory plate were used per donor.

CDR1 SGDLS and CDR2 YYNGEE come from the germline V gene. The CDR3 runs 14 residues. The V end was cut by 0 bases, the J end by 6 bases, with 10 bases between. Researchers divided each subset's genomic DNA evenly across several immunoSEQ plates. The DNA input per sorted-subset replicate PCR was roughly 0.2 ug, corresponding to some 30,000 T cell genomes. Sequencing was performed with immunoSEQ multiplex PCR; in TCRdb, only in-frame clones are kept and a portion is missing. The sample carries about 580,000 clones, about 98% recorded once. Terminally differentiated effector memory CD45RA+ cells were excluded by CCR7 positive selection of CD45RO-negative cells.

The chain uses TRBV9 and TRBJ2-1; D remains ambiguous. The clonotype was recovered from a young man in good health. Input material: naive CD8+ T cells sorted from blood. DNA of the CDR3: TGTGCCAGCAGCGTAGGTCTTTCGGGCAATGAGCAGTTCTTC. This translates into CASSVGLSGNEQFF.